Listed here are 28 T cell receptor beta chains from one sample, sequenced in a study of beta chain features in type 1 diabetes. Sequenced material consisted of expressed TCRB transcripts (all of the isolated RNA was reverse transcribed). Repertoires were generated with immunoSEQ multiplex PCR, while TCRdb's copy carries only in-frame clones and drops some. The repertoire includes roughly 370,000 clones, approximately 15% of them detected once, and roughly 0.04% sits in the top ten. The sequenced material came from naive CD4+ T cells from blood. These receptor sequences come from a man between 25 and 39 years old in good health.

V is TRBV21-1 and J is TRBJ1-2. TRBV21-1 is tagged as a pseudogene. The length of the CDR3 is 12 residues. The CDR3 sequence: CASSKAGCGYTF. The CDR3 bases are TGTGCCAGCAGCAAAGCCGGCTGTGGCTACACCTTC.

The CDR3 DNA sequence: TGTGCCAGCTCAGGTGACAGGGCCTATGGCTACACCTTC. It translates to CASSGDRAYGYTF. The chain uses TRBV18 and TRBJ1-2; 7 nucleotides align to TRBD1. Trimming removed 5 bases from V and 4 bases from J; junction bases left unmatched: 4. CDR3 length: 13 residues. Germline V lookup: CDR1 KGHSH, CDR2 LQKENI.

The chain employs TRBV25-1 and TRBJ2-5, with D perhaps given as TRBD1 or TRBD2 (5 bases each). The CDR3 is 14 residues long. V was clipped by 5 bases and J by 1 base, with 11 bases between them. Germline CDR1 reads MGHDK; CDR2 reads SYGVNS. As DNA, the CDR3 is TGTGCCAGCAGTTTCCGGGACGTCCAAGAGACCCAGTACTTC. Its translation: CASSFRDVQETQYF.

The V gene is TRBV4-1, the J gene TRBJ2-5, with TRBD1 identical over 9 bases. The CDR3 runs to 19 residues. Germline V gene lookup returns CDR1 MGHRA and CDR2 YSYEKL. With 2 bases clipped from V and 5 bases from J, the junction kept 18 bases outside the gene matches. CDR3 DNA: TGCGCCAGCAGCCAAAAGACGCTCCGGGACAGGGAAGGGGCTGAGACCCAGTACTTC. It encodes CASSQKTLRDREGAETQYF.

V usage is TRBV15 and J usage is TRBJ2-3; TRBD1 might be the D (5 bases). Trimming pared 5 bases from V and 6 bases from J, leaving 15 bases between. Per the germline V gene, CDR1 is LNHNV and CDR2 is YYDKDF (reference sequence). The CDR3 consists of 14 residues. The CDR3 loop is CATSGPSGKDTQYF. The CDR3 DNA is TGTGCCACCAGCGGCCCGTCAGGGAAGGATACGCAGTATTTT.

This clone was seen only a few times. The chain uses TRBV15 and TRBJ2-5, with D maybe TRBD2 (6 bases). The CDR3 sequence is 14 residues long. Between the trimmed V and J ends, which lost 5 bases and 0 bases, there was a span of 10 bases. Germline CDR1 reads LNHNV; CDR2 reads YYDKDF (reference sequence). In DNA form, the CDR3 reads TGTGCCACCAGCGAAGGGAGGAACCAAGAGACCCAGTACTTC. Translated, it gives CATSEGRNQETQYF.

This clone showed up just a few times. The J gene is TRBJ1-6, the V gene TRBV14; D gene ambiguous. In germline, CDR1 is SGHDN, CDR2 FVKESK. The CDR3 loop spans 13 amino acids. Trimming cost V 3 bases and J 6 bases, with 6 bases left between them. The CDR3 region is CASSQLPNSPLHF. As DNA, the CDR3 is TGTGCCAGCAGCCAGCTCCCTAATTCACCCCTCCACTTT.

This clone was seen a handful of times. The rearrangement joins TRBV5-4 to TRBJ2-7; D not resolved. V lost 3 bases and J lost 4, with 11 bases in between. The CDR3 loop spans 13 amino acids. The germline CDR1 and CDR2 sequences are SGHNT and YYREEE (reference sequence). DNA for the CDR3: TGTGCCAGCAGCTACCTTAGTTCGTACGAGCAGTACTTC. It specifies CASSYLSSYEQYF.

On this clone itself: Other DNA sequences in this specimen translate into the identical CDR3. The chain's CDR3 is CASSLFNEQFF. CDR3 nucleotides: TGTGCCAGCAGCTTATTCAATGAGCAGTTCTTC. The chain couples TRBV7-9 to TRBJ2-1; no definite D call. CDR1 is SEHNR, CDR2 FQNEAQ, per germline (reference sequence). V was pared by 2 bases and J by 6 bases, with 2 bases between. The CDR3 is 11 residues long.

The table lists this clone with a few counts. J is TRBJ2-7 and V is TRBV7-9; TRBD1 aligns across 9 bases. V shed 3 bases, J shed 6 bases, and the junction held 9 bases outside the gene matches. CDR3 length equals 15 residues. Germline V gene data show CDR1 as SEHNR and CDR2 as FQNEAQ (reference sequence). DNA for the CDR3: TGTGCCAGCAGCTTTCGGGACAGGGCTCCCTTCGAGCAGTACTTC. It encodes CASSFRDRAPFEQYF. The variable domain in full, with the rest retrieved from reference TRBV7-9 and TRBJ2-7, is DTGVSQNPRHKITKRGQNVTFRCDPISEHNRLYWYRQTLGQGPEFLTYFQNEAQLEKSRLLSDRFSAERPKGSFSTLEIQRTEQGDSAMYLCASSFRDRAPFEQYFGPGTRLTVT.

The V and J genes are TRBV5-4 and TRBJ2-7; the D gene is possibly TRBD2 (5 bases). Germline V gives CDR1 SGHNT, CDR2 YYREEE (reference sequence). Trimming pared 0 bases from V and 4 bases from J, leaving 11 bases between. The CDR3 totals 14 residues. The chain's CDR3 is CASSLEASSYEQYV. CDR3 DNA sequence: TGTGCCAGCAGCTTGGAGGCTAGCAGTTACGAGCAGTACGTC.

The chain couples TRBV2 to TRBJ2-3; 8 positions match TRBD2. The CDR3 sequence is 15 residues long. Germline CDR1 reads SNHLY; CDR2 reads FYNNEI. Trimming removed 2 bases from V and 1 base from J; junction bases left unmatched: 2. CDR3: CASSELLAGTDTQYF. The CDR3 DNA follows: TGTGCCAGCAGTGAACTACTAGCGGGCACAGATACGCAGTATTTT.

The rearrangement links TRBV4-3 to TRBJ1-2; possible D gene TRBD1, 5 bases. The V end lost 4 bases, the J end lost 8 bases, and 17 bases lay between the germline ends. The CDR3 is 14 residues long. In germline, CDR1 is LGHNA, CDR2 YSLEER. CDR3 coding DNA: TGCGCCAGCAGCCCCCTGGTGGGGGGTTTCGGCTACACCTTC. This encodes CASSPLVGGFGYTF.

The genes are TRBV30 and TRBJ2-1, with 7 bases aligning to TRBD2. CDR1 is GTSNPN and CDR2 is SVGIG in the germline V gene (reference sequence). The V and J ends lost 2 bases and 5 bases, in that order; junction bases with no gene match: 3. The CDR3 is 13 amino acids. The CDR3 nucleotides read TGTGCCTGGAGTAGCGGGATAAACAATGAGCAGTTCTTC. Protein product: CAWSSGINNEQFF.

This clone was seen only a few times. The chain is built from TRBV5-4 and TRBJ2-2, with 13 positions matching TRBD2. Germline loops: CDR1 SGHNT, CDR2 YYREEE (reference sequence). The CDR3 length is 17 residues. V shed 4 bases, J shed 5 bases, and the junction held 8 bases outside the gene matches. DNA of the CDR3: TGTGCCAGCAGCGGAACTAGCGGGAGGGCCCGGACCGGGGAGCTGTTTTTT. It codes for CASSGTSGRARTGELFF.

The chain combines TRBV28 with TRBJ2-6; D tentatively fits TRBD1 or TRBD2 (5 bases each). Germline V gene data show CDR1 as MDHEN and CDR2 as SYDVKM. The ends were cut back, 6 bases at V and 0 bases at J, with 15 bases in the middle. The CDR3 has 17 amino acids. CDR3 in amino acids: CASRAGLGSSGANVLTF. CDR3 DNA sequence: TGTGCCAGCAGGGCAGGGTTGGGGAGCTCTGGGGCCAACGTCCTGACTTTC.

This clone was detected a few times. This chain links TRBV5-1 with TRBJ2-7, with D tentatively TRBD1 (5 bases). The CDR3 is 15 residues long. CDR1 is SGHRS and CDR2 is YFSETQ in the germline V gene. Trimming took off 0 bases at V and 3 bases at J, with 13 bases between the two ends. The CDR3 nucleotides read TGCGCCAGCAGCTTGGAGACAGCTTCCTTCTACGAGCAGTACTTC. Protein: CASSLETASFYEQYF.

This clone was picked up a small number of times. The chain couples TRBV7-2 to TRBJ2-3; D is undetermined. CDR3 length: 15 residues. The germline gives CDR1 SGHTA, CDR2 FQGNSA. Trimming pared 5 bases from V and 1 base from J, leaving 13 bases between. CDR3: CASSRRAIGTDTQYF. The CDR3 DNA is TGTGCCAGCAGCCGTAGAGCCATTGGCACAGATACGCAGTATTTT.

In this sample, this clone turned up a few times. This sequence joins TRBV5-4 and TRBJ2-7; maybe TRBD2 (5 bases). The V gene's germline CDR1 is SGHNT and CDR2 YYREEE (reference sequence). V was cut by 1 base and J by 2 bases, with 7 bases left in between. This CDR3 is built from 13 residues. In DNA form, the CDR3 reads TGTGCCAGCAGCTTGCGGGGTACCTACGAGCAGTACTTC. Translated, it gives CASSLRGTYEQYF.

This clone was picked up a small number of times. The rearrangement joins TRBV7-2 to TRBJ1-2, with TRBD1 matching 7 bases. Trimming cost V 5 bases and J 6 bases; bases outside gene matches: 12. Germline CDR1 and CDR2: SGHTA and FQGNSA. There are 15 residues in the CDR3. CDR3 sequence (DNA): TGTGCCAGCAGCCAAACAGGGGTGGGCGATCATGGCTACACCTTC. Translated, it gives CASSQTGVGDHGYTF.

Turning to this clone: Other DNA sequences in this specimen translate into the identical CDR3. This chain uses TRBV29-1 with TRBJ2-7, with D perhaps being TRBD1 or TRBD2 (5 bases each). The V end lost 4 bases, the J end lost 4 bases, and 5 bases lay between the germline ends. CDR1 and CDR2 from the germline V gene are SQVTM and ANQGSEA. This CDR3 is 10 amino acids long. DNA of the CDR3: TGCAGCGTTGGGGGGTACGAGCAGTACTTC. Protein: CSVGGYEQYF.

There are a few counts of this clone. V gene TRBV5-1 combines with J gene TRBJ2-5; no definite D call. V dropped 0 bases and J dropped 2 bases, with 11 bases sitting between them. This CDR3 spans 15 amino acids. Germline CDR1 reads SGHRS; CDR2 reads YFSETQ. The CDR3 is CASSLGLWGQETQYF. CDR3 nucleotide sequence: TGCGCCAGCAGCTTGGGTTTATGGGGTCAAGAGACCCAGTACTTC.

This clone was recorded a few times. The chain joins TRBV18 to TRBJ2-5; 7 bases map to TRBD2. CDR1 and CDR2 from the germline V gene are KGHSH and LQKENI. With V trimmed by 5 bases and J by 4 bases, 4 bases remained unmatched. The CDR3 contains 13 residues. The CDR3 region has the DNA TGTGCCAGCTCAAGGTCGGGGGGAGAGACCCAGTACTTC. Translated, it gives CASSRSGGETQYF.

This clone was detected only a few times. In DNA form, the CDR3 reads TGCGCCAGCAGCCAAGATCCGCGGGACGGGGAGCTGTTTTTT. This translates into CASSQDPRDGELFF. The chain carries TRBV4-3 and TRBJ2-2, with TRBD2 as a possible D gene (6 bases). Germline V gene lookup returns CDR1 LGHNA and CDR2 YSLEER. V lost 0 bases to trimming and J lost 7 bases, with 9 bases between them. The CDR3 sequence is 14 residues long.

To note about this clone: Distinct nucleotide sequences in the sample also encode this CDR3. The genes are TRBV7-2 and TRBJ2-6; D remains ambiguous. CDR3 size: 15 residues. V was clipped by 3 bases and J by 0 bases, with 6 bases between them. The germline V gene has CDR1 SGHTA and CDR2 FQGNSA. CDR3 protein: CASSFIGSGANVLTF. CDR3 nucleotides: TGTGCCAGCAGCTTCATAGGCTCTGGGGCCAACGTCCTGACTTTC.

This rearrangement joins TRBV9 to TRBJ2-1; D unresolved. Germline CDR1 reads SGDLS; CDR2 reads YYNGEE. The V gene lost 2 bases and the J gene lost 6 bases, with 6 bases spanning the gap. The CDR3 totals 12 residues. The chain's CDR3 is CASSVERNEQFF. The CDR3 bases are TGTGCCAGCAGCGTCGAACGCAATGAGCAGTTCTTC.

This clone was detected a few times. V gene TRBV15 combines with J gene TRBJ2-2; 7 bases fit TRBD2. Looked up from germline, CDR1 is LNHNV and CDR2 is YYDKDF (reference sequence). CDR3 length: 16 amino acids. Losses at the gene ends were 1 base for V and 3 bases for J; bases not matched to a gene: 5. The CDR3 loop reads CATSRGLASYTGELFF. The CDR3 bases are TGTGCCACCAGCAGAGGACTAGCTTCGTACACCGGGGAGCTGTTTTTT.

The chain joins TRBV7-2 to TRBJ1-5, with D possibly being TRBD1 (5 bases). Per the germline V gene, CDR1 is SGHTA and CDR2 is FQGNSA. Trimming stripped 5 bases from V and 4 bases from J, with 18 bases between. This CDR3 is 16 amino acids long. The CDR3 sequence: CASSPIEGRSNQPQHF. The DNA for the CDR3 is TGTGCCAGCAGCCCAATAGAGGGGCGATCGAATCAGCCCCAGCATTTT.